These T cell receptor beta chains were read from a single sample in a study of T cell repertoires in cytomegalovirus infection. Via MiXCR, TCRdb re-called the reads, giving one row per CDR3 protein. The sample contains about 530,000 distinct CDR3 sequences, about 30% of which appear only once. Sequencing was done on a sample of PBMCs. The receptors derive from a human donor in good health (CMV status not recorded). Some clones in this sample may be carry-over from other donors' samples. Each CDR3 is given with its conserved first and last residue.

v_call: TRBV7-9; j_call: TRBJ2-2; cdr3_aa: CASSLTSTVGNTGELFF
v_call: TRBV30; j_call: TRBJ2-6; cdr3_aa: CAWSGANVLTF
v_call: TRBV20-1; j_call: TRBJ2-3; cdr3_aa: CSATTEGNTQYF
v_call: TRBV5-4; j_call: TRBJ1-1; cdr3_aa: CASSLEKEAFF
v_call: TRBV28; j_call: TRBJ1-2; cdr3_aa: CASSTTGGYRYGYTF
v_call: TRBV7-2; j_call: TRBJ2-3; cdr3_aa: CASNSGRVDTQYF
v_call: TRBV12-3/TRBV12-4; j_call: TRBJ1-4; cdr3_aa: CASSPPGTGPTNEKLFF
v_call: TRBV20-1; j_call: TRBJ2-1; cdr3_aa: CSAPLSGRPDNEQFF
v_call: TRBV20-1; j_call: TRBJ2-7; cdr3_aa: CSARDRGRSPSYEQYF
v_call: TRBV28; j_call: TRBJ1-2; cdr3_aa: CASSSGEGLAYGYTF
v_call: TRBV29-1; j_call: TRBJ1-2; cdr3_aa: CSVLSAGYTF
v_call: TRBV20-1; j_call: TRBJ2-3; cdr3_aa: CSASEPNQGTQYF
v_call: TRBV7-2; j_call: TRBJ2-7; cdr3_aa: CASRAGAAYEQYF
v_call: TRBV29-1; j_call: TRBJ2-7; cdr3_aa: CSVEDGTSYEQYF
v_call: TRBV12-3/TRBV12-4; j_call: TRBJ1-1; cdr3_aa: CASSSSQTGNTEAFF
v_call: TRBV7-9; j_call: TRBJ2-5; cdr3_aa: CASSWFSRLGETQYF
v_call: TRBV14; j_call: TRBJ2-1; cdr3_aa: CASSPSFGAGPSSYNEQFF
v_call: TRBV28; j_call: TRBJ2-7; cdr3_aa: CASKMGGAYEQYF
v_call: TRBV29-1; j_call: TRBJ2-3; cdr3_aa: CSAGLLRDTQYF
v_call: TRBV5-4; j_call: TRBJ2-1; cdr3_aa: CASSFGLSGTYNEQFF
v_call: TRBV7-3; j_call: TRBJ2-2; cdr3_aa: CASSNGAPDTGELFF
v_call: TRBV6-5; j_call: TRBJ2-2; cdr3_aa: CASSYYRGQGELFF
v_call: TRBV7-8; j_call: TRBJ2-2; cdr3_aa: CASSLAPDNTGELFF
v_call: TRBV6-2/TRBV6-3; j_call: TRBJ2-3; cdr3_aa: CASSYRTRLAPTRGPDTQYF
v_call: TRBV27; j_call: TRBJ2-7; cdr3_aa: CASSSRGLAGRVAEQYF
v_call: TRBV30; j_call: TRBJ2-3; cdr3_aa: CAWSVGDRSTDTQYF
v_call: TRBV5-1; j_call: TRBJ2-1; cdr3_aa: CASNGGTVKYNEQFF
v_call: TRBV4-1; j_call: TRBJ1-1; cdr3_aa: CASSQAPTGMMAKNTEAFF
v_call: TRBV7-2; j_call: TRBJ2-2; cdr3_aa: CASSYRLGGTNTGELFF
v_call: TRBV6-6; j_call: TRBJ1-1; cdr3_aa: CASIRGAENTEAFF
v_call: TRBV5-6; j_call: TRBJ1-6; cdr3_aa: CASSLGGWTPSNSPLHF
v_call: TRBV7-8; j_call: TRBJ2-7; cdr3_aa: CASSFELGRSYEQYF
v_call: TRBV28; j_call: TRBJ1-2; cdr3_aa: CASKEAGPLGYGYTF
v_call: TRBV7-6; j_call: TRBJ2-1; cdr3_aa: CASSPSRGSSYNEQFF
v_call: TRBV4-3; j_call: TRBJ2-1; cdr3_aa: CASSQIPSGSVPEGDEQFF
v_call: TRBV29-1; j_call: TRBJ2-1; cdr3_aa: CSVDPGYNEQFF
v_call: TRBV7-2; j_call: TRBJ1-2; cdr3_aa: CASSRTRGGMNYGYTF
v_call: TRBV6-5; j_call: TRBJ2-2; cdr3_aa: CASSNPRQAPNTGELFF
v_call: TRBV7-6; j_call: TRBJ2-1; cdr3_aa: CASRSDHINEQFF
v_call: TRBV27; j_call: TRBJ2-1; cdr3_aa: CASTPGLAGGRPYNEQFF